Included here is one TCR beta chain sequence, with context. Its matching antigen is unknown. The V and J ends lost 1 base and 6 bases respectively, with 7 bases between them. From germline, CDR1 is MNHNS and CDR2 SASEGT. CDR3 length: 13 amino acids. Some clones are missing from TCRdb's copy, which holds only in-frame ones; the method was immunoSEQ multiplex PCR. Of around 150,000 clones listed, roughly 90% are singletons. The data derive from a study of cytomegalovirus exposure and HLA in healthy donors. Findings of the study overall: That first-cohort TCR clusters tended to co-occur in the approximately 120 validation repertoires was found in a later analysis. CMV antigen specificity was confirmed in vitro for a few CMV-associated chains.

This clonotype was sampled from a woman aged 18-35 years in good health and CMV-seropositive. The gene calls are TRBV6-1 and TRBJ2-1; maybe TRBD1 (5 bases). Sample: PBMCs. CDR3 amino acids: CASSEGDSNEQFF. CDR3 in DNA: TGTGCCAGCAGTGAAGGTGACAGCAATGAGCAGTTCTTC.